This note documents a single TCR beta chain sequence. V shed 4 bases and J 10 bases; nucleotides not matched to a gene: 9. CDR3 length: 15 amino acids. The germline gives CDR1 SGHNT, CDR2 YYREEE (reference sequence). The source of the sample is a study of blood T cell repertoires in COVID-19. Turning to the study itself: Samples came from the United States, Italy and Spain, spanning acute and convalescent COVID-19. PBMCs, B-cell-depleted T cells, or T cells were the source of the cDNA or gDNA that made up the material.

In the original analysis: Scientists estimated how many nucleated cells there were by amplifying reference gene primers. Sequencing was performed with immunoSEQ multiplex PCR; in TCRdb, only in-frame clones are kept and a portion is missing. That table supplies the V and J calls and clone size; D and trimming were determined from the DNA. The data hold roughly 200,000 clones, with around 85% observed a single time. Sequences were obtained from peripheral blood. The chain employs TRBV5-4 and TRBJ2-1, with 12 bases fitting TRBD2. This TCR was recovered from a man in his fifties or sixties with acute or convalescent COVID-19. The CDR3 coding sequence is TGTGCCAGCAGCCCCCCGGGAGGACTAGCGGGGGAGCAGTTCTTC. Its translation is CASSPPGGLAGEQFF.